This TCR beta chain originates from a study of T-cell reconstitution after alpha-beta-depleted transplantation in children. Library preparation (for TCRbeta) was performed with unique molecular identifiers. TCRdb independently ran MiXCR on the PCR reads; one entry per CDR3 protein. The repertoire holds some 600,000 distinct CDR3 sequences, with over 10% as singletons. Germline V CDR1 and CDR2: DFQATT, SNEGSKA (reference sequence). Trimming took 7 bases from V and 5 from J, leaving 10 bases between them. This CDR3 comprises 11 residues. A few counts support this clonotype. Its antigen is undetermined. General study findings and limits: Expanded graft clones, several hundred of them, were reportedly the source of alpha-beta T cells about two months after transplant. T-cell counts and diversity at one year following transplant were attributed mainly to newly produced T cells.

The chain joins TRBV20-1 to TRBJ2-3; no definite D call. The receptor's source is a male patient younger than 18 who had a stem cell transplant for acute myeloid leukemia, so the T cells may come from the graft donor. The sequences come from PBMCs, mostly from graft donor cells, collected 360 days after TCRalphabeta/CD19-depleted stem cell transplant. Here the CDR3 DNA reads TGCAGTGTGAAGGGATTAGATACGCAGTATTTT. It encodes CSVKGLDTQYF.